A single TCR beta chain is shown here with its context. No antigen is known for it. The record has no base qualities; no much larger clone is one base away. Read against the paper, the sample's treatment or condition label means: in vitro stimulation with specific CMV peptide epitopes to enrich CMV-specific T cells. This entry comes from a study of T cell repertoires in cytomegalovirus infection (dated by TCRdb to the late 2010s). Background on the whole study: Peptide stimulations targeted recently identified HLA-C-restricted CMV epitopes, whose presentation resists viral immunomodulation, together with well-studied HLA-B-restricted epitopes. Because public TCR beta signatures pointed to carriage of CMV infection together with the matching HLA type, the HLA type of each donor mattered for the analysis.

TCRdb shows the sequencer as Illumina HiSeq 1500. Starting from the raw public reads, TCRdb applied fastp trimming at Q25, assembled clones with MiXCR and retained in-frame beta chains. Each CDR3 protein gets just one entry, which takes the most common genes and DNA from the rows behind it. In all, the sample holds hundreds of thousands of distinct CDR3 sequences, and about 31% of those were seen once. Under 15% of the sample goes to the ten largest clones. V loses 8 bases at its end and J loses 2 bases; junction bases beyond the gene matches: 3. From cysteine to phenylalanine, the CDR3 is 13 amino acids long. The DNA shown is the 39-base CDR3, in frame from base 1. The full study reports these points: The ex vivo response was dominated by HLA-C-restricted CMV-specific TCR beta clonotypes, which also provided the single most frequent clonotype in two of eight donors. In both this cohort and an independent roughly 350-donor cohort, the cumulative frequency of public TCR beta family members distinguished carriers of CMV infection plus the relevant HLA type.

Source: cultured CD8+ T cells from PBMCs, taken from culture after CMV antigen stimulation. The sequence was obtained from a human donor in good health (CMV status not recorded). Some clones in this sample may be carry-over from other donors' samples. The chain joins TRBV12-3 or TRBV12-4 to TRBJ1-3; 7 middle bases align to TRBD1. The DNA reads TGTGCCAGCGACAGGGTGGCTGGAAACACCATATATTTT. The resulting protein is CASDRVAGNTIYF.